The 13 T cell receptor beta chains listed next were all sequenced from one sample in a study of shared clonotypes between healthy human individuals. Clones were sequenced by immunoSEQ multiplex PCR, and TCRdb holds only the in-frame ones, with some missing. The sample shows some 660,000 clones, around 78% of them seen only once. The sequenced sample consisted of memory CD4+ T cells sorted from blood. Subset given: CD45RA-negative fraction. These receptors were obtained from a woman in her thirties in good health.

V and J are TRBV4-2 and TRBJ2-3, with 14 bases that match TRBD2. V shed 1 base and J 4 bases; nucleotides not matched to a gene: 4. Germline V gives CDR1 LGHNA, CDR2 YNFKEQ. The length of the CDR3 is 17 residues. The CDR3 is CASSQGLAGGPADTQYF. The CDR3, as DNA: TGTGCCAGCAGCCAAGGACTAGCGGGAGGGCCCGCAGATACGCAGTATTTT.

The CDR3 protein is CASSVTRDSLYNEQFF. For the CDR3, the DNA is TGTGCCAGCAGCGTAACCCGGGACTCCCTCTACAATGAGCAGTTCTTC. The chain is built from TRBV7-9 and TRBJ2-1, with TRBD2 as a possible D gene (6 bases). This CDR3 is 16 amino acids long. V shed 5 bases and J shed 3 bases, with 17 bases lying between them. CDR1 is SEHNR and CDR2 is FQNEAQ in the germline V gene (reference sequence).

CDR3 nucleotides: TGTGCCAGTAGTTGGGGGCCCCCCTACGAGCAGTACTTC. Translating it yields CASSWGPPYEQYF. The chain employs TRBV19 and TRBJ2-7; D perhaps matches TRBD1 (6 bases). Trimming removed 5 bases from V and 2 bases from J, with 10 bases in between. This CDR3 has 13 residues. The germline V gene encodes CDR1 LNHDA and CDR2 SQIVND (reference sequence).

The chain employs TRBV10-1 and TRBJ2-7, with 7 bases fitting TRBD1. J lost 3 bases, V lost 6 bases, and 8 bases had no gene match. This CDR3 comprises 14 residues. CDR1 and CDR2 (germline): WNHNN, SYGVQD (reference sequence). As DNA, the CDR3 is TGCGCCAGCAGAGACAGGGTCAAAGGCTACGAGCAGTACTTC. Protein product: CASRDRVKGYEQYF.

The V and J genes are TRBV10-2 and TRBJ2-3; D remains ambiguous. Germline V gives CDR1 WSHSY, CDR2 SAAADI. CDR3 length equals 11 residues. The V end lost 4 bases, the J end lost 6 bases, and 5 bases lay between the germline ends. The CDR3 sequence: CASSAVDTQYF. The CDR3 DNA is TGCGCCAGCAGTGCGGTGGATACGCAGTATTTT.

This clone has more than one count but fewer than ten. This chain links TRBV19 with TRBJ1-2, with unresolved D. Between the trimmed V and J ends, which lost 3 bases and 4 bases, there was a span of 18 bases. The CDR3 consists of 16 residues. Per germline, CDR1 LNHDA and CDR2 SQIVND (reference sequence). The CDR3 region is CASSISGVGGPYGYTF. DNA for the CDR3: TGTGCCAGTAGTATTTCGGGCGTCGGAGGGCCCTATGGCTACACCTTC.

This clone was seen many times. This rearrangement joins TRBV19 to TRBJ1-3, with 10 nucleotides matching TRBD1. The trim removed 6 bases at V and 3 bases at J, leaving 5 bases unmatched. Germline CDR1 reads LNHDA; CDR2 reads SQIVND (reference sequence). The CDR3 runs to 15 residues. The CDR3 protein is CASRSGTGVGNTIYF. The CDR3 nucleotides read TGTGCCAGTAGGTCCGGGACAGGGGTTGGAAACACCATATATTTT.

V is TRBV5-1 and J is TRBJ2-2; D may be TRBD2 (5 bases). The V end was cut by 0 bases, the J end by 0 bases, with 6 bases between. The CDR3 loop spans 15 amino acids. Germline V gene data show CDR1 as SGHRS and CDR2 as YFSETQ. The CDR3: CASSLASPNTGELFF. Written as DNA, the CDR3 is TGCGCCAGCAGCTTGGCTAGCCCGAACACCGGGGAGCTGTTTTTT. Based on the CDR3 plus reference TRBV5-1 and TRBJ2-2, the full variable domain is KAGVTQTPRYLIKTRGQQVTLSCSPISGHRSVSWYQQTPGQGLQFLFEYFSETQRNKGNFPGRFSGRQFSNSRSEMNVSTLELGDSALYLCASSLASPNTGELFFGEGSRLTVL.

The rearrangement links TRBV11-2 to TRBJ1-3; D not certain. CDR1 SGHAT and CDR2 FQNNGV come from the germline V gene. The CDR3 runs to 16 residues. The V gene lost 1 base and the J gene lost 4 bases, with 14 bases spanning the gap. The chain's CDR3 is CASSLAIPAEGNTIYF. The DNA for the CDR3 is TGTGCCAGCAGCTTAGCGATACCAGCAGAAGGAAACACCATATATTTT.

This sequence joins TRBV28 and TRBJ1-4; D gene unclear. The CDR3 length is 12 residues. V dropped 1 base and J dropped 7 bases, with 4 bases sitting between them. Germline CDR1 is MDHEN and CDR2 is SYDVKM. The CDR3 loop is CASSLFGEKLFF. CDR3 bases: TGTGCCAGCAGTTTATTCGGTGAAAAACTGTTTTTT.

This clone was detected once. This CDR3 is also generated by other DNA sequences in the sample. V usage is TRBV18 and J usage is TRBJ2-2, with unresolved D. This CDR3 is built from 13 residues. The germline V gene has CDR1 KGHSH and CDR2 LQKENI. Trimming cost V 1 base and J 4 bases, with 4 bases left between them. CDR3 sequence: CASSPRLTGELFF. The CDR3 nucleotides are TGTGCCAGCTCACCACGACTCACCGGGGAGCTGTTTTTT.

This chain links TRBV9 with TRBJ2-3, with 9 bases matching TRBD2. The CDR3 is 17 amino acids. The junction had 9 bases not matched to a gene; V was cut back by 4 bases and J by 0 bases. Germline V gene data show CDR1 as SGDLS and CDR2 as YYNGEE. The CDR3 DNA reads TGTGCCAGCAGCCCTCTGACTAGCGGAATTAGCACAGATACGCAGTATTTT. It is translated as CASSPLTSGISTDTQYF.

In the case of this clone: This same CDR3 is encoded by further DNA sequences in the sample. The rearrangement links TRBV18 to TRBJ1-1; D may be TRBD1 (6 bases). Trimming removed 3 bases from V and 2 bases from J, with 13 bases in between. The germline CDR1 and CDR2 sequences are KGHSH and LQKENI. The CDR3 loop spans 15 amino acids. For the CDR3, the DNA is TGTGCCAGCTCACCTTCCACAGGGCTTAACACTGAAGCTTTCTTT. This translates into CASSPSTGLNTEAFF.